Below are 18 T cell receptor beta chains sequenced from a single sample in a study of shared clonotypes between healthy human individuals. Method: immunoSEQ multiplex PCR; TCRdb's copy keeps in-frame clones and lacks some. The sample lists about 2.5 million clones, less than 95% occurring once. The source material was naive CD4+ T cells from PBMCs. Subset of the sample: CD45RA+ positively selected. These receptors originate from a man between 18 and 29 years old in good health. Some clones in this sample may be carry-over from other donors' samples.

The V gene is TRBV7-2, the J gene TRBJ2-2; D not certain. CDR3 length: 13 residues. The V end lost 3 bases, the J end lost 5 bases, and 7 bases lay between the germline ends. Looked up from germline, CDR1 is SGHTA and CDR2 is FQGNSA. CDR3 sequence: CASSFARTGELFF. CDR3 sequence (DNA): TGTGCCAGCAGCTTTGCTAGGACCGGGGAGCTGTTTTTT.

The chain combines TRBV18 with TRBJ1-2; a weak D match, TRBD1 (5 bases). The CDR3 loop spans 14 amino acids. The V gene lost 4 bases and the J gene lost 8 bases, with 17 bases spanning the gap. Germline assignment: CDR1 KGHSH and CDR2 LQKENI. CDR3 protein: CASSLGREGWGYTF. In DNA form, the CDR3 reads TGTGCCAGCTCACTGGGACGGGAAGGATGGGGCTACACCTTC.

The V call is TRBV5-1, the J call TRBJ2-7; 7 bases are a match to TRBD2. V shed 0 bases and J 0 bases; nucleotides not matched to a gene: 6. In germline, CDR1 is SGHRS, CDR2 YFSETQ. There are 16 residues in the CDR3. The CDR3 region has the DNA TGCGCCAGCAGCTTGGGGCCAGCGGGAAGCTCCTACGAGCAGTACTTC. Translating gives CASSLGPAGSSYEQYF.

Of note for this clone: In the same sample, other DNA sequences code for this CDR3. This rearrangement joins TRBV10-3 to TRBJ2-1, with 14 nucleotides matching TRBD2. Germline loops: CDR1 ENHRY, CDR2 SYGVKD. V lost 4 bases to trimming and J lost 4 bases; unmatched junction nucleotides: 0. The length of the CDR3 is 15 residues. The CDR3 nucleotides read TGTGCCATCAGTGGACTAGCGGGAGGGTACAATGAGCAGTTCTTC. Its translation is CAISGLAGGYNEQFF.

The V and J genes are TRBV19 and TRBJ2-2; TRBD1 is a possible D gene (6 bases). The CDR3 is 16 amino acids. The germline gives CDR1 LNHDA, CDR2 SQIVND (reference sequence). V lost 7 bases, J lost 4 bases, and 19 bases lay in between. CDR3 region: CASKIQGSKGTGELFF. The DNA for the CDR3 is TGTGCCAGTAAGATACAGGGAAGTAAGGGCACCGGGGAGCTGTTTTTT. Drawing the rest from reference TRBV19 and TRBJ2-2, the complete variable domain is DGGITQSPKYLFRKEGQNVTLSCEQNLNHDAMYWYRQDPGQGLRLIYYSQIVNDFQKGDIAEGYSVSREKKESFPLTVTSAQKNPTAFYLCASKIQGSKGTGELFFGEGSRLTVL.

The chain has TRBV6-6 and TRBJ2-1; tentative D call: TRBD1 (6 bases). CDR1 is MNHNY, CDR2 SVGAGI, per germline (reference sequence). Deletions cut 5 bases from V and 9 bases from J, with 14 bases between. The CDR3 is 13 amino acids. Here the CDR3 DNA reads TGTGCCAGCAGTACCCTGACAGGAGGTGAGCAGTTCTTC. It is translated as CASSTLTGGEQFF.

V and J are TRBV29-1 and TRBJ2-5; TRBD2 agrees at 10 bases. The tail of the sequence fits TRBJ2-7 better, so the J call may be wrong. CDR1 and CDR2 from the germline V gene are SQVTM and ANQGSEA. This CDR3 has 12 residues. The CDR3 DNA sequence: TGCAGCGTTGGGCTAGCGGGAGTCGAGCAGTACTTC. This encodes CSVGLAGVEQYF.

The chain is built from TRBV28 and TRBJ2-1; 10 bases are shared with TRBD2. The junction had 7 bases not matched to a gene; V was cut back by 6 bases and J by 8 bases. The CDR3 runs 14 residues. Germline loops: CDR1 MDHEN, CDR2 SYDVKM. The CDR3, as DNA: TGTGCCAGCAGGCGAGCGGGAGGGTCCCATGAGCAGTTCTTC. This translates into CASRRAGGSHEQFF.

The chain uses TRBV28 and TRBJ1-2; D gene unclear. There are 17 residues in the CDR3. V was clipped by 8 bases and J by 2 bases, with 24 bases between them. Germline values: CDR1 MDHEN, CDR2 SYDVKM. The CDR3 DNA reads TGTGCCAGCCGGTTCCTTCCTAACAGCGGAGTGAACTATGGCTACACCTTC. Translation: CASRFLPNSGVNYGYTF.

The CDR3: CASSLGTLREGLETQYF. For the CDR3, the DNA is TGTGCCAGCAGCTTGGGTACCTTGCGGGAGGGCCTCGAGACCCAGTACTTC. The chain couples TRBV5-4 to TRBJ2-5, with 9 bases lining up with TRBD2. V dropped 0 bases and J dropped 5; count of bases not matched to a gene: 11. The CDR3 contains 17 residues. Germline assignment: CDR1 SGHNT and CDR2 YYREEE (reference sequence).

This chain joins TRBV29-1 and TRBJ2-1, with TRBD1 matching over 7 bases. The CDR3 is 14 residues long. Germline V gene data show CDR1 as SQVTM and CDR2 as ANQGSEA. J gave up 2 bases and V 7 bases, and 8 bases lay outside the gene matches. This CDR3 reads CSAWDSQTYNEQFF. The CDR3 nucleotides are TGCAGCGCCTGGGACAGCCAGACCTACAATGAGCAGTTCTTC.

The chain joins TRBV28 to TRBJ2-1, with 7 bases lining up with TRBD1. The CDR3 has 15 residues. V shed 6 bases, J shed 0 bases, and the junction held 5 bases outside the gene matches. CDR1 is MDHEN, CDR2 SYDVKM, per germline. CDR3 loop: CASRNRDSSYNEQFF. For the CDR3, the DNA is TGTGCCAGCAGAAACAGGGACAGCTCCTACAATGAGCAGTTCTTC. The whole variable domain, remainder taken from reference TRBV28 and TRBJ2-1, is DVKVTQSSRYLVKRTGEKVFLECVQDMDHENMFWYRQDPGLGLRLIYFSYDVKMKEKGDIPEGYSVSREKKERFSLILESASTNQTSMYLCASRNRDSSYNEQFFGPGTRLTVL.

The chain employs TRBV6-6 and TRBJ1-2; TRBD1 matches at 7 bases. Unmatched junction bases numbered 10, after V lost 4 bases and J lost 8 bases. There are 14 residues in the CDR3. Germline CDR1 and CDR2: MNHNY and SVGAGI (reference sequence). The CDR3 here is CASSSKQQGTGYTF. The CDR3 bases are TGTGCCAGCAGTTCAAAACAACAGGGGACCGGCTACACCTTC.

This rearrangement joins TRBV5-4 to TRBJ1-1; no definite D call. The CDR3 contains 16 residues. Germline CDR1 reads SGHNT; CDR2 reads YYREEE (reference sequence). Trimming pared 3 bases from V and 0 bases from J, leaving 15 bases between. CDR3 amino acids: CASSSPFEAMNTEAFF. The DNA of the CDR3 is TGTGCCAGCAGCTCCCCTTTCGAGGCTATGAACACTGAAGCTTTCTTT.

The J gene is TRBJ2-5, the V gene TRBV5-1; maybe TRBD2 (5 bases). The CDR3 is 14 amino acids. Trimming removed 0 bases at V and 5 bases at J, with 11 bases between. Per germline, CDR1 SGHRS and CDR2 YFSETQ. The CDR3 region has the DNA TGCGCCAGCAGCTTGGGTACGGGGTCCGAGACCCAGTACTTC. It is translated as CASSLGTGSETQYF.

This chain connects TRBV7-8 to TRBJ1-1; D perhaps matches TRBD1 (6 bases). Trimming removed 4 bases from V and 4 bases from J, with 19 bases in between. This CDR3 has 16 amino acids. From germline, CDR1 is SGHVS and CDR2 FQNEAQ. CDR3 bases: TGTGCCAGCAGCTCTAAAAGGTTCAGGGGTGGCACTGAAGCTTTCTTT. Amino acid sequence: CASSSKRFRGGTEAFF.

The chain combines TRBV19 with TRBJ2-1; a possible D gene is TRBD1 (6 bases). Germline CDR1 and CDR2: LNHDA and SQIVND (reference sequence). The CDR3 has 19 residues. Trimming stripped 4 bases from V and 2 bases from J, with 24 bases between. This CDR3 reads CASSTLAQRGTRTYNEQFF. CDR3 sequence (DNA): TGTGCCAGTAGTACCCTAGCCCAGAGGGGGACACGAACCTACAATGAGCAGTTCTTC.

Only one count was recorded for this clone. The V gene is TRBV11-1, the J gene TRBJ2-7, with 7 bases that match TRBD2. With 3 bases clipped from V and 4 bases from J, the junction kept 3 bases outside the gene matches. Germline V gene sequence: CDR1 SGHAT, CDR2 FQDESV (reference sequence). CDR3 length: 13 amino acids. The CDR3 DNA sequence: TGTGCCAGCAGCTTGGGAGCGGGATACGAGCAGTACTTC. Protein: CASSLGAGYEQYF.